Below are 9 T cell receptor beta chains sequenced from a single sample in a study of T-cell reconstitution after alpha-beta-depleted transplantation in children. Using unique molecular identifiers, the investigators prepared the TCRbeta library. TCRdb re-derived calls from the PCR reads in MiXCR, one entry per CDR3 protein. The table has 130,000 to 150,000 distinct CDR3 sequences, roughly 8.8% seen once. The material sequenced was PBMCs, mostly from graft donor cells, taken 180 days after TCRalphabeta/CD19-depleted stem cell transplant. The source of these receptors is a female patient aged 2-9 years who had a stem cell transplant for congenital amegakaryocytic thrombocytopenia, so the T cells may come from the graft donor.

The chain links TRBV20-1 to TRBJ2-5, with TRBD1 as a possible D gene (5 bases). Germline V gene sequence: CDR1 DFQATT, CDR2 SNEGSKA (reference sequence). Trimming took 0 bases from V and 2 from J, leaving 13 bases between them. This CDR3 has 15 amino acids. CDR3 DNA: TGCAGTGCTAGAGATTGGGGCAACTCTCAAGAGACCCAGTACTTC. Protein product: CSARDWGNSQETQYF.

Many counts were recorded for this clonotype. The rearrangement links TRBV5-1 to TRBJ1-4; weak D call: TRBD1 (6 bases). Trimming cost V 3 bases and J 4 bases, with 10 bases left between them. The CDR3 runs 14 residues. Germline CDR1 is SGHRS and CDR2 is YFSETQ. Here the CDR3 reads CASSSQGNNEKLFF. The CDR3 DNA sequence: TGCGCCAGCAGCTCACAGGGAAATAATGAAAAACTGTTTTTT.

This clonotype was seen at least ten times. The chain recombines TRBV20-1 with TRBJ1-1; unclear D gene. There are 15 residues in the CDR3. The germline V gene has CDR1 DFQATT and CDR2 SNEGSKA (reference sequence). Trimming pared 3 bases from V and 3 bases from J, leaving 17 bases between. The CDR3 region has the DNA TGCAGTGCTAGTTCGAGCAACGTTGGGGACACTGAAGCTTTCTTT. Translated, it gives CSASSSNVGDTEAFF.

This clonotype was detected many times. V and J are TRBV10-2 and TRBJ2-3; a weak D match, TRBD2 (6 bases). This CDR3 comprises 14 residues. Trimming stripped 6 bases from V and 4 bases from J, with 14 bases between. Germline lookup yields CDR1 WSHSY and CDR2 SAAADI. CDR3 nucleotides: TGCGCCAGCAGACCGGGACTTTTATCAGATACGCAGTATTTT. It is translated as CASRPGLLSDTQYF.

This clonotype was found many times. The chain employs TRBV5-1 and TRBJ2-1; D might be TRBD2 (5 bases). Germline CDR1 SGHRS, CDR2 YFSETQ. The V end was cut by 4 bases, the J end by 9 bases, with 14 bases between. The CDR3 runs to 13 residues. CDR3 sequence: CASSPEGMGEQFF. CDR3 nucleotide sequence: TGCGCCAGCAGCCCTGAGGGTATGGGTGAGCAGTTCTTC.

The V and J genes are TRBV19 and TRBJ1-5; TRBD1 is a possible D gene (6 bases). This CDR3 is built from 12 residues. The V end was cut by 10 bases, the J end by 7 bases, with 14 bases between. Germline loops: CDR1 LNHDA, CDR2 SQIVND (reference sequence). In DNA form, the CDR3 reads TGTGCCACCACAGGGCCGGAACAGCCCCAGCATTTT. Its translation: CATTGPEQPQHF.

Many counts were recorded for this clonotype. The rearrangement joins TRBV6-1 to TRBJ1-5; D might be TRBD1 (5 bases). V was trimmed by 4 bases and J by 6 bases, leaving 10 bases between them. The CDR3 extends over 13 amino acids. From germline, CDR1 is MNHNS and CDR2 SASEGT. The CDR3 region is CASSATASQPQHF. Here the CDR3 DNA reads TGTGCCAGCAGTGCGACAGCTAGTCAGCCCCAGCATTTT.

Ten or more counts support this clonotype. The chain recombines TRBV15 with TRBJ2-3; D is ambiguous. With 2 bases removed from V and 3 bases from J, the gap between germline ends came to 12 bases. From germline, CDR1 is LNHNV and CDR2 YYDKDF (reference sequence). The length of the CDR3 is 15 residues. For the CDR3, the DNA is TGTGCCACCAGCAGATGGGTGGCGGCTACAGATACGCAGTATTTT. Translating it yields CATSRWVAATDTQYF.

V usage is TRBV29-1 and J usage is TRBJ2-3; possibly TRBD1 for D (6 bases). The CDR3 totals 12 residues. Germline-derived CDR1 and CDR2 are SQVTM and ANQGSEA. In DNA, the CDR3 is TGCAGTGTCACAGGGAGCACAGATACGCAGTATTTT. Translated: CSVTGSTDTQYF.